What follows are 15 T cell receptor beta chains derived from one specimen sequenced in a study of OX40 agonist ivuxolimab in advanced cancers. Sequencing used immunoSEQ multiplex PCR; TCRdb keeps in-frame clones, though not all of them. The data hold about 48,000 clones, with roughly nine tenths observed a single time. The input for sequencing was CD4+ or CD8+ T cells sorted from blood, taken in a trial of the OX40 agonist ivuxolimab. These receptors were collected from an adult with an advanced solid tumor such as melanoma, head and neck, liver or kidney cancer.

The chain is built from TRBV7-9 and TRBJ2-3; 10 bases align to TRBD2. This CDR3 contains 14 residues. CDR1 and CDR2 from the germline V gene are SEHNR and FQNEAQ (reference sequence). After removal of 4 bases from V and 4 bases from J, the junction contained 2 bases not matched to a gene. As DNA, the CDR3 is TGTGCCAGCAGCTATGGACTAGCGGCAGATACGCAGTATTTT. Its protein product is CASSYGLAADTQYF.

This clone is medium-sized by share. The rearrangement links TRBV5-6 to TRBJ1-2; D gene uncertain. V was shortened by 4 bases and J by 0 bases, with 13 bases between the two germline ends. The CDR3 has 15 residues. Germline loops: CDR1 SGHDT, CDR2 YYEEEE. The CDR3 protein is CASSSQDLANYGYTF. CDR3 nucleotide sequence: TGTGCCAGCAGCAGTCAGGACCTAGCTAACTATGGCTACACCTTC.

The chain recombines TRBV5-1 with TRBJ1-5; tentatively, D is TRBD1 (5 bases). Germline values: CDR1 SGHRS, CDR2 YFSETQ. The CDR3 totals 16 residues. Trimming left V 4 bases short and J 5 bases short, with 19 bases between. The CDR3 DNA follows: TGCGCCAGCAGCCTAGATGGGGGGGTAACGGATCAGCCCCAGCATTTT. Translated, it gives CASSLDGGVTDQPQHF.

The table lists this clone with a few counts. The chain has TRBV27 and TRBJ1-5; D is undetermined. Germline V gene data show CDR1 as MNHEY and CDR2 as SMNVEV (reference sequence). Trimming stripped 5 bases from V and 7 bases from J, with 12 bases between. This CDR3 has 13 residues. The CDR3 nucleotides read TGTGCCAGCAGTCCTACTTGGGGACAGCCCCAGCATTTT. Residues: CASSPTWGQPQHF.

V usage is TRBV7-9 and J usage is TRBJ2-1, with 8 bases lining up with TRBD2. Germline CDR1 is SEHNR and CDR2 is FQNEAQ (reference sequence). The V segment lost 3 bases and the J segment 10 bases; nucleotides outside the gene matches: 8. There are 14 residues in the CDR3. The CDR3 region has the DNA TGTGCCAGCAGCTTGGGACTAGACGTACGCGAGCAGTTCTTC. Translation gives CASSLGLDVREQFF.

The chain is built from TRBV6-5 and TRBJ2-2; no firm D call. The CDR3 consists of 14 residues. Germline V lookup: CDR1 MNHEY, CDR2 SVGAGI. Trimming took off 0 bases at V and 3 bases at J, with 5 bases between the two ends. The CDR3 DNA sequence: TGTGCCAGCAGTTACTCGACATACACCGGGGAGCTGTTTTTT. It yields the protein CASSYSTYTGELFF.

The V gene is TRBV2, the J gene TRBJ1-2, with D tentatively TRBD1 (6 bases). Trimming pared 4 bases from V and 6 bases from J, leaving 12 bases between. This CDR3 comprises 13 residues. Germline V gives CDR1 SNHLY, CDR2 FYNNEI. In DNA, the CDR3 is TGTGCCAGCAGTGGGACGGGGGCTGATGGCTACACCTTC. As protein: CASSGTGADGYTF. Drawing the rest from reference TRBV2 and TRBJ1-2, the complete variable domain is EPEVTQTPSHQVTQMGQEVILRCVPISNHLYFYWYRQILGQKVEFLVSFYNNEISEKSEIFDDQFSVERPDGSNFTLKIRSTKLEDSAMYFCASSGTGADGYTFGSGTRLTVV.

The chain combines TRBV9 with TRBJ2-3; D may correspond to TRBD1 or TRBD2 (5 bases each). The V end was cut by 1 base, the J end by 8 bases, with 14 bases between. The CDR3 has 14 residues. Germline V gene lookup returns CDR1 SGDLS and CDR2 YYNGEE. The CDR3, as DNA: TGTGCCAGCAGCGTACCGGACGCTGGGGGTACGCAGTATTTT. Translation gives CASSVPDAGGTQYF.

V and J are TRBV7-9 and TRBJ2-3; D gene uncertain. Germline CDR1 is SEHNR and CDR2 is FQNEAQ (reference sequence). Trimming pared 5 bases from V and 5 bases from J, leaving 11 bases between. CDR3 length: 13 residues. CDR3: CASSQVVKDTQYF. In DNA form, the CDR3 reads TGTGCCAGCAGCCAAGTGGTGAAAGATACGCAGTATTTT. Based on the CDR3 plus reference TRBV7-9 and TRBJ2-3, the full variable domain is DTGVSQNPRHKITKRGQNVTFRCDPISEHNRLYWYRQTLGQGPEFLTYFQNEAQLEKSRLLSDRFSAERPKGSFSTLEIQRTEQGDSAMYLCASSQVVKDTQYFGPGTRLTVL.

V usage is TRBV5-1 and J usage is TRBJ2-5, with D perhaps being TRBD1 or TRBD2 (5 bases each). Germline V gene lookup returns CDR1 SGHRS and CDR2 YFSETQ. Trimming cost V 4 bases and J 0 bases, with 13 bases left between them. The CDR3 extends over 15 amino acids. CDR3 sequence (DNA): TGCGCCAGCAGCCTTCGGACGGGGCACCAAGAGACCCAGTACTTC. Its translation is CASSLRTGHQETQYF.

V is TRBV25-1 and J is TRBJ2-5; 8 positions match TRBD1. Germline CDR1 and CDR2: MGHDK and SYGVNS. With 1 base clipped from V and 3 bases from J, the junction kept 7 bases outside the gene matches. The length of the CDR3 is 16 residues. This CDR3 is CASSEWGTGVEETQYF. Here the CDR3 DNA reads TGTGCCAGCAGTGAATGGGGGACAGGTGTAGAAGAGACCCAGTACTTC. Using reference TRBV25-1 and TRBJ2-5 for the parts outside the CDR3, the full variable domain is EADIYQTPRYLVIGTGKKITLECSQTMGHDKMYWYQQDPGMELHLIHYSYGVNSTEKGDLSSESTVSRIRTEHFPLTLESARPSHTSQYLCASSEWGTGVEETQYFGPGTRLLVL.

Written as DNA, the CDR3 is TGTGCCAGCAGTTCCACACTAGCGGGGGGCCACAATGAGCAGTTCTTC. Protein: CASSSTLAGGHNEQFF. The chain is built from TRBV6-5 and TRBJ2-1; 12 bases fit TRBD2. J gave up 5 bases and V 4 bases, and 6 bases lay outside the gene matches. Germline lookup yields CDR1 MNHEY and CDR2 SVGAGI. The CDR3 has 16 residues.

The V and J genes are TRBV4-1 and TRBJ2-7; D is possibly TRBD1 (5 bases). This CDR3 has 14 amino acids. The V end was cut by 3 bases, the J end by 0 bases, with 9 bases between. Germline CDR1 reads MGHRA; CDR2 reads YSYEKL. This chain's CDR3 is CASSHRQSSYEQYV. In DNA, the CDR3 is TGCGCCAGCAGCCACCGACAGAGCTCCTACGAGCAGTACGTC.

Points on this clone: Its ends do not fully match the called genes, so a read error is possible. The chain uses TRBV5-1 and TRBJ1-1; D uncertain. CDR3 length: 14 amino acids. Germline V CDR1 and CDR2: SGHRS, YFSETQ. The CDR3 nucleotides are TGCGCCAGCAGCTTGGACACGATGAACACTGAGGCTTTCTTT. Residues: CASSLDTMNTEAFF.

This sequence joins TRBV7-8 and TRBJ1-2; 7 bases agree with TRBD1. CDR3 length: 17 residues. V lost 7 bases to trimming and J lost 8 bases; unmatched junction nucleotides: 22. CDR1 and CDR2 from the germline V gene are SGHVS and FQNEAQ. The CDR3 protein is CASTMDDRQGLRGGYTF. The CDR3 bases are TGTGCCAGCACCATGGACGACAGACAGGGACTAAGGGGCGGCTACACCTTC.